The sequence of this T cell receptor (beta chain) was determined in a study of shared clonotypes between healthy human individuals. Remarks on this clone: A much larger clonotype is one base distant, so this may be a read error.

The ends lost 4 bases at V and 6 bases at J; junction bases unmatched: 5. Germline lookup yields CDR1 MNHNS and CDR2 SASEGT. The CDR3 sequence is 13 residues long. Profiling relied on immunoSEQ multiplex PCR, and the TCRdb table lists in-frame clones only, not all of them. Among approximately 460,000 clones, approximately 80% were seen once, and the ten largest hold around 13%. The receptor was isolated from a woman aged 40 to 55 in good health. Some clones in this sample may be carry-over from other donors' samples. The sequenced sample consisted of PBMCs. The V gene is TRBV6-1, the J gene TRBJ1-2; 7 nucleotides agree with TRBD1. CDR3 nucleotides: TGTGCCAGCAGTGCCTCGACAGGGCATGGCTACACCTTC. This codes for CASSASTGHGYTF.